This is a list of T cell receptor beta chains from one sample in a study of blood T cell repertoires in COVID-19. Profiling relied on immunoSEQ multiplex PCR, and the TCRdb table lists in-frame clones only, not all of them. The sample has fewer than 300,000 clones; about 87% are singletons. The material sequenced was peripheral blood. The receptors stem from a woman aged 45-65 years with acute or convalescent COVID-19. CDR3s include the opening cysteine and the closing phenylalanine or tryptophan. A D gene is named only where the DNA matches it firmly. Clone size is stated in some rows and not others, as once, few, many or a class when expanded.

TRBD1	TRBV3-1/TRBV3-2	NA	TRBJ2-5	CASSSPGQAQETQYF	TGTGCCAGCAGTTCTCCCGGACAGGCTCAAGAGACCCAGTACTTC
TRBD2	TRBV5-1	once	TRBJ2-1	CASSLAIAGANEQFF	TGCGCCAGCAGCTTGGCAATAGCGGGAGCCAATGAGCAGTTCTTC
TRBD2	TRBV27	once	TRBJ2-7	CATTNLGGVYEQYF	TGTGCCACCACGAATCTGGGGGGGGTCTACGAGCAGTACTTC
TRBD1	TRBV4-3	once	TRBJ1-1	CASSQDGQGARAFF	TGCGCCAGCAGCCAAGATGGACAGGGGGCTAGGGCTTTCTTT
TRBD1	TRBV19	NA	TRBJ1-6	CASSPMDRGNSPLHF	TGTGCCAGTAGTCCCATGGACAGGGGAAATTCACCCCTCCACTTT
NA	TRBV10-3	NA	TRBJ1-1	CAISDGQTMNTEAFF	TGTGCCATCAGTGATGGACAGACTATGAACACTGAAGCTTTCTTT
TRBD1	TRBV19	NA	TRBJ1-2	CASIMTGGAKYGYTF	TGTGCCAGTATTATGACAGGGGGGGCGAAATATGGCTACACCTTC
TRBD2	TRBV5-1	NA	TRBJ2-7	CASSLSGGPSYEQYF	TGCGCCAGCAGCTTATCGGGAGGTCCCTCCTACGAGCAGTACTTC
TRBD1	TRBV27	once	TRBJ1-1	CASSPLRTGTDWETEAFF	TGTGCCAGCAGCCCCTTACGGACAGGGACGGACTGGGAAACTGAAGCTTTCTTT
TRBD1	TRBV5-5	NA	TRBJ1-3	CASSLVPRQGVSGNTIYF	TGTGCCAGCAGCTTGGTTCCCCGACAGGGGGTCTCTGGAAACACCATATATTTT
NA	TRBV6-5	NA	TRBJ1-1	CASSYSGGGQNTEAFF	TGTGCCAGCAGTTACTCGGGCGGGGGACAGAACACTGAAGCTTTCTTT
NA	TRBV5-6	NA	TRBJ1-2	CASSPGGYGYTF	TGTGCCAGCAGCCCGGGGGGCTATGGCTACACCTTC
NA	TRBV28	few	TRBJ2-7	CASSLSSYEQYF	TGTGCCAGCAGCCTAAGCTCCTACGAGCAGTACTTC
TRBD1	TRBV7-2	NA	TRBJ2-7	CASSLVSGTGLYEQYF	TGTGCCAGCAGCTTAGTTTCCGGGACAGGACTCTACGAGCAGTACTTC
TRBD1	TRBV7-3	NA	TRBJ2-7	CASSRQGTGEQYF	TGTGCCAGCAGCAGACAGGGTACGGGCGAGCAGTACTTC
TRBD2	TRBV11-2	NA	TRBJ2-3	CASSHPLADLTDTQYF	TGTGCCAGCAGCCACCCACTAGCGGACCTCACAGATACGCAGTATTTT
NA	TRBV5-4	NA	TRBJ2-1	CASSLGGQNNEQFF	TGTGCCAGCAGCTTGGGCGGACAGAACAATGAGCAGTTCTTC
NA	TRBV27	NA	TRBJ2-7	CASSLGLGHIAYEQYF	TGTGCCAGCAGTCTAGGATTAGGACATATAGCCTACGAGCAGTACTTC
NA	TRBV19	NA	TRBJ1-1	CASRGSTTEWVNTEAFF	TGTGCCAGCAGAGGGTCGACTACAGAGTGGGTGAACACTGAAGCTTTCTTT
NA	TRBV28	once	TRBJ1-2	CASTPLGGSYTF	TGTGCCAGCACCCCCCTCGGGGGTAGTTACACCTTC
TRBD1	TRBV5-1	NA	TRBJ1-4	CASSSGQGLSEKLFF	TGCGCCAGCAGCTCGGGACAGGGGTTAAGTGAAAAACTGTTTTTT
TRBD1	TRBV5-5	NA	TRBJ2-5	CASTRPQGAGVAQETQYF	TGTGCCAGCACCCGACCCCAGGGGGCGGGTGTAGCGCAAGAGACCCAGTACTTC
NA	TRBV30	NA	TRBJ2-2	CAWMFEWEEESGELFF	TGTGCCTGGATGTTTGAGTGGGAGGAGGAATCCGGGGAGCTGTTTTTT
NA	TRBV5-1	NA	TRBJ1-1	CASSYKTGQLNTEAFF	TGCGCCAGCAGCTATAAGACAGGACAACTGAACACTGAAGCTTTCTTT
NA	TRBV19	NA	TRBJ2-7	CASSTPRAALYEQYF	TGTGCCAGTAGTACCCCGCGAGCCGCCCTCTACGAGCAGTACTTC
NA	TRBV11-2	NA	TRBJ1-3	CASSLRITQRSGNTIYF	TGTGCCAGCAGCTTAAGGATTACCCAGCGCTCTGGAAACACCATATATTTT
TRBD1	TRBV2	NA	TRBJ1-2	CASSGDSGYGYTF	TGTGCCAGCAGTGGGGACAGCGGATATGGCTACACCTTC
NA	TRBV28	NA	TRBJ1-2	CASSFRGGLYLNYGYTF	TGTGCCAGCAGTTTTCGGGGGGGCCTCTACCTCAACTATGGCTACACCTTC
NA	TRBV9	NA	TRBJ2-3	CASSVVGLATDTQYF	TGTGCCAGCAGCGTAGTGGGCCTAGCCACAGATACGCAGTATTTT